This TCR beta chain is from a study of T cell responses to AZD1222 COVID-19 vaccine. Per germline, CDR1 SNHLY and CDR2 FYNNEI. The CDR3 has 13 amino acids. With 11 bases removed from V and 2 bases from J, the gap between germline ends came to 10 bases. Regarding this clone: Antigen specificity is unknown.

Findings of the study overall: Baseline seropositivity characterized only a handful of AZD1222 recipients. Donors, mostly white British, included more females; clonal diversity was possibly underestimated. In the spike-specific TCR repertoire, nearly half reportedly target unmutated variant regions. Dominant at 160-218 and 743-854, vaccine-associated CD4 TCRs also spanned spike.

Here immunoSEQ multiplex PCR was the method, and the copy in TCRdb shows in-frame clones only, minus some. The repertoire holds roughly 140,000 clones, with about 85% as singletons. The receptor's source is an adult who had recovered from COVID-19. Sequencing used peripheral blood, obtained after recovery from COVID-19. The chain is built from TRBV2 and TRBJ1-6; D not certain. CDR3 sequence (DNA): TGTGCCGGCTCTGGGACCTATAATTCACCCCTCCACTTT. Encoded protein: CAGSGTYNSPLHF.